This section outlines one T cell receptor beta chain sequence together with its context. The data originate from a study of blood T cell repertoires in COVID-19. Study background: Acute and convalescent COVID-19 specimens originated in the United States, Italy and Spain.

The V gene lost 6 bases and the J gene lost 5 bases, with 16 bases spanning the gap. The CDR3 loop spans 13 amino acids. Germline-derived CDR1 and CDR2 are SQVTM and ANQGSEA. Repertoires were generated with immunoSEQ multiplex PCR, while TCRdb's copy carries only in-frame clones and drops some. The table has roughly 120,000 clones, 85% seen once. The sequenced sample consisted of peripheral blood. The receptor comes from a woman aged 60 to 75 with COVID-19, enrolled during active disease. J is TRBJ1-1 and V is TRBV29-1; TRBD1 is a possible D gene (5 bases). CDR3 protein: CSVGAGVGTEAFF. The CDR3 DNA reads TGCAGCGTAGGGGCTGGGGTGGGAACTGAAGCTTTCTTT.